This is a list of T cell receptor beta chains from one sample in a study of response to subunit inactivated influenza vaccine. One entry per CDR3 protein results from TCRdb running MiXCR on the RT-PCR reads. Among 200,000 to 300,000 distinct CDR3 sequences, over 9% were seen once, and the ten largest hold more than 7%. Sequenced material: non-naive T cells sorted from PBMCs, taken about 14 days before vaccination. Receptors originate from a man aged 50 to 60 who received an inactivated influenza vaccine. CDR3s include the opening cysteine and the closing phenylalanine or tryptophan. Fields, in order: J gene, clone size, D gene, V gene, CDR3 DNA, CDR3 protein. A D gene is named only where the DNA matches it firmly. Some rows mark clone size as missing; the rest say once, few, many or name a class of expanded clone.

TRBJ2-1,few,.,TRBV7-7,TGTGCTAGCAGCTTAGACACCTACAATGAGCAGTTCTTC,CASSLDTYNEQFF
TRBJ2-1,few,TRBD1,TRBV3-1,TGTGCCAGCAGCCAACGTGCAGGGGGCAATGAGCAGTTCTTC,CASSQRAGGNEQFF
TRBJ2-7,few,.,TRBV14,TGTGCCAGCAGCCTACTGGGACGTGAAAACTACGAGCAGTACTTC,CASSLLGRENYEQYF
TRBJ2-1,many,.,TRBV3-1,TGTGCCAGCAGCGAAACTAGAATAACGTCTGAGCAGTTCTTC,CASSETRITSEQFF
TRBJ2-3,few,TRBD1,TRBV3-1,TGTGCCAGCAGCCAACGGAGGGGGACAGGAACCACCACGCAGTATTTT,CASSQRRGTGTTTQYF
TRBJ2-1,many,TRBD2,TRBV5-1,TGCGCCAGCAGCTTGTTAAGCGGGGGGGCGGATGAGCAGTTCTTC,CASSLLSGGADEQFF
TRBJ2-2,few,.,TRBV7-8,TGTGCCAGCAGCCCTCTTAGACTTCAAACCGGGGAGCTGTTTTTT,CASSPLRLQTGELFF
TRBJ1-4,few,.,TRBV29-1,TGCAGCGTCGCTGCGCCTAATGAAAAACTGTTTTTT,CSVAAPNEKLFF
TRBJ1-5,many,.,TRBV27,TGTGCCAGCAGGGGGCTTGGGGGCAATCAGCCCCAGCATTTT,CASRGLGGNQPQHF
TRBJ1-6,many,.,TRBV12-3/TRBV12-4,TGTGCCAGCAGTTTATATTTGGGCAGCGATAATTCACCCCTCCACTTT,CASSLYLGSDNSPLHF
TRBJ2-2,.,.,TRBV7-6,TGTGCCAGCACCCCTTGGGCGGACACCGGGGAGCTGTTTTTT,CASTPWADTGELFF
TRBJ2-1,few,TRBD2,TRBV6-2/TRBV6-3,TGTGCCAGCAGTTTAACCGGGACTAGCGGACCTTACAATGAGCAGTTCTTC,CASSLTGTSGPYNEQFF
TRBJ2-7,few,.,TRBV7-2,TGTGCCAGCAGCTTACGTCTAGCCGGCGAGCAGTACTTC,CASSLRLAGEQYF
TRBJ2-5,few,TRBD2,TRBV20-1,TGCAGTGCTAGAAGACTAGCGGGTAAAGAGACCCAGTACTTC,CSARRLAGKETQYF
TRBJ2-7,many,.,TRBV20-1,TGCAGTGGAGTAGGTACAGGAACCTCCTACGAGCAGTACTTC,CSGVGTGTSYEQYF
TRBJ2-1,.,.,TRBV7-6,TGTGCCAGCAGCTTACTGGGGGGGGCTAATGAGCAGTTCTTC,CASSLLGGANEQFF
TRBJ1-3,.,.,TRBV4-1,TGCGCCAGCAGCCAGGCACCGACAACCTCCGGTGGAAACACCATATATTTT,CASSQAPTTSGGNTIYF
TRBJ2-3,.,.,TRBV6-2/TRBV6-3,TGTGCCAGCAGCCCCCACAGAACAGATACGCAGTATTTT,CASSPHRTDTQYF
TRBJ2-1,.,TRBD2,TRBV20-1,TGCAGTGCTAAAGGACTAGGATACTACAATGAGCAGTTCTTC,CSAKGLGYYNEQFF
TRBJ1-6,.,.,TRBV10-2,TGCGCCAGCACGGCAGCTTCCCAAAATTCACCCCTCCACTTT,CASTAASQNSPLHF
TRBJ2-1,few,TRBD1,TRBV20-1,TGCAGTGCTGGGCCGGGACAGGGTATATGGAATGAGCAGTTCTTC,CSAGPGQGIWNEQFF
TRBJ1-1,.,.,TRBV5-5,TGTGCCAGCAGCTTGGCCTCGCTCAGCAACACTGAAGCTTTCTTT,CASSLASLSNTEAFF
TRBJ1-1,.,.,TRBV6-4,TGTGCCAGCAGTGACTCGGTCAGTCGGTGGGATGGGACTGAAGCTTTCTTT,CASSDSVSRWDGTEAFF
TRBJ2-7,.,.,TRBV7-2,TGTGCCAGCAGCTCAAAGAACGAGCAGTACTTC,CASSSKNEQYF
TRBJ2-3,.,TRBD2,TRBV20-1,TGCAGTGCTCAGACGACTAGCGGGAGTTCAGATACGCAGTATTTT,CSAQTTSGSSDTQYF
TRBJ2-5,.,.,TRBV11-1,TGTGCCAGCAGCCAACATGCGCGGCAAGAGACCCAGTACTTC,CASSQHARQETQYF
TRBJ2-3,many,TRBD1,TRBV4-3,TGCGCCAGCAGCCAAGAGTTTCTGGCAGGGGGTAATACGCAGTATTTT,CASSQEFLAGGNTQYF
TRBJ2-7,.,.,TRBV10-3,TGTGCCATCAGTGAGTTGGGGTCCTATTACGAGCAGTACTTC,CAISELGSYYEQYF
TRBJ2-5,many,.,TRBV12-3/TRBV12-4,TGTGCCAGCAGTTCTATACGGGAGACCCAGTACTTC,CASSSIRETQYF
TRBJ2-1,.,TRBD2,TRBV7-2,TGTGCCAGCAGCTTAGCGCCGGGACTAGTGGAGGAGCAGTTCTTC,CASSLAPGLVEEQFF
TRBJ2-1,.,.,TRBV7-2,TGTGCCAGCGCACCTGTGGGGGGTCTGGATGAGCAGTTCTTC,CASAPVGGLDEQFF
TRBJ2-2,many,TRBD1,TRBV5-1,TGCGCCAGCAGCTCGTCATCGACAGGGTTCACCGGGGAGCTGTTTTTT,CASSSSSTGFTGELFF
TRBJ2-7,few,.,TRBV3-1,TGTGCCAGCAGCCAGGGTGCGGGGCCTTACGAGCAGTACTTC,CASSQGAGPYEQYF
TRBJ1-3,.,TRBD1,TRBV3-1,TGTGCCAGCAGCCCCTCCAGGGGGAACACCATATATTTT,CASSPSRGNTIYF
TRBJ1-1,.,.,TRBV7-9,TGTGCCAGCATGTTCTCGGGGTTCGGGAACACTGAAGCTTTCTTT,CASMFSGFGNTEAFF
TRBJ2-2,few,.,TRBV12-3/TRBV12-4,TGTGCCAGCAGTTTTGGGACAGCGGGGGTCACGAACACCGGGGAGCTGTTTTTT,CASSFGTAGVTNTGELFF
TRBJ2-7,many,TRBD1,TRBV28,TGTGCCAGCAGTTATCTGACAGGGGGCCGCGGAGTATACGAGCAGTACTTC,CASSYLTGGRGVYEQYF
TRBJ2-5,many,.,TRBV6-2/TRBV6-3,TGTGCCAGCAGTTACTACCAAGAGACCCAGTACTTC,CASSYYQETQYF
TRBJ2-3,.,TRBD2,TRBV24-1,TGTGCCACCAGTGCCACACTAGCGGGAGGGCGAGAAACGCAGTATTTT,CATSATLAGGRETQYF
TRBJ2-3,few,TRBD2,TRBV27,TGTGCCAGCAGTTTCGCGGGGGGCCGCACAGATACGCAGTATTTT,CASSFAGGRTDTQYF
TRBJ2-3,many,TRBD2,TRBV24-1,TGTGCCACCAGTGGGGTCGCGGCGGGAGAGTTGACGCAGTATTTT,CATSGVAAGELTQYF